This T cell receptor beta chain was found in a study of blood T cell repertoires in COVID-19. Original handling: The authors estimated nucleated cell counts from reference gene primer amplification. Using immunoSEQ multiplex PCR, the repertoire was profiled, and TCRdb retains in-frame clones only, with some absent. For V, J and clone size, that table is used; D and trimming come from the DNA. The sample has under 250,000 clones, 80% to 85% seen once. Germline-derived CDR1 and CDR2 are SGHVS and FQNEAQ. The ends lost 0 bases at V and 7 bases at J; junction bases unmatched: 4. The CDR3 runs to 15 residues.

The sample was peripheral blood. This receptor was obtained from a man in his forties with acute or convalescent COVID-19. This chain connects TRBV7-8 to TRBJ2-1; 9 positions agree with TRBD1. The CDR3 spells CASSLATGGWNEQFF. In DNA, the CDR3 is TGTGCCAGCAGCTTAGCGACAGGGGGTTGGAATGAGCAGTTCTTC.